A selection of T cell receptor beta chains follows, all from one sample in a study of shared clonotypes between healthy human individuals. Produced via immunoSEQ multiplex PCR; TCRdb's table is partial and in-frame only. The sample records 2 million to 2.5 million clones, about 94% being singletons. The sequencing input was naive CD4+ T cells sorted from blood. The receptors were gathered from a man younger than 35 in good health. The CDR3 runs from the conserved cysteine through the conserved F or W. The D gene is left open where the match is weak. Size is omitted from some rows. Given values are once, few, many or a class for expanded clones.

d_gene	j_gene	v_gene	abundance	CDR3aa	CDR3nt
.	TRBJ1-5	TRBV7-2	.	CASSFFAGDGNQPQHF	TGTGCCAGCAGCTTTTTTGCGGGAGACGGCAATCAGCCCCAGCATTTT
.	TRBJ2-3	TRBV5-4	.	CASSWGISTDTQYF	TGTGCCAGCAGCTGGGGGATAAGCACAGATACGCAGTATTTT
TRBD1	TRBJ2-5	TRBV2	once	CASSSRGRQETQYF	TGTGCCAGCAGTTCCAGGGGGCGGCAAGAGACCCAGTACTTC
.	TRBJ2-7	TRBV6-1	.	CASSPGTQAYEQYF	TGTGCCAGCAGCCCAGGGACTCAAGCCTACGAGCAGTACTTC
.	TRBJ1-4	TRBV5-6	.	CASSSPGFGEKLFF	TGTGCCAGCAGCTCTCCAGGGTTTGGCGAAAAACTGTTTTTT
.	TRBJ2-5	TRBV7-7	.	CASSPRNGQETQYF	TGTGCTAGCAGCCCCCGTAACGGCCAAGAGACCCAGTACTTC
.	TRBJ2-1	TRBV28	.	CASRPSRGEQFF	TGTGCCAGCAGGCCTTCCAGGGGTGAGCAGTTCTTC
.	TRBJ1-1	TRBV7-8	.	CASSLRGTNTEAFF	TGTGCCAGCAGCTTACGGGGAACGAACACTGAAGCTTTCTTT
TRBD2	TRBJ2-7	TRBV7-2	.	CASSTHTSGSSYEQYF	TGTGCCAGCAGCACCCATACTAGCGGGAGCTCCTACGAGCAGTACTTC
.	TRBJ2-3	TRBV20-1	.	CSASLSDTQYF	TGCAGTGCTAGTCTCTCAGATACGCAGTATTTT
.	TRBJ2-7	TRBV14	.	CASSQNRQDYYEQYF	TGTGCCAGCAGCCAAAACCGACAGGACTACTACGAGCAGTACTTC
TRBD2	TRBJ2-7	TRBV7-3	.	CASSLREAGEQYF	TGTGCCAGCAGCTTGCGGGAGGCGGGAGAGCAGTACTTC
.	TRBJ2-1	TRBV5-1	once	CASSLYSHNEQFF	TGCGCCAGCAGCTTGTACTCTCACAATGAGCAGTTCTTC
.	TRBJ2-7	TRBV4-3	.	CASSQEPGPYEQYF	TGCGCCAGCAGCCAAGAGCCCGGCCCCTACGAGCAGTACTTC
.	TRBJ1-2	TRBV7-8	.	CASSTDWDYGYTF	TGTGCCAGCAGCACGGACTGGGACTATGGCTACACCTTC
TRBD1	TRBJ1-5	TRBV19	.	CASREKQGDQPQHF	TGTGCCAGTAGGGAAAAACAGGGGGATCAGCCCCAGCATTTT
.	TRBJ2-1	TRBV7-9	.	CASSLASVSSYNEQFF	TGTGCCAGCAGCTTAGCCTCAGTAAGCTCCTACAATGAGCAGTTCTTC
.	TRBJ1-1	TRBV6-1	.	CASTGRGTEAFF	TGTGCCAGCACAGGGCGAGGCACTGAAGCTTTCTTT
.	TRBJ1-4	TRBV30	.	CAWSVGATNEKLFF	TGTGCCTGGAGTGTAGGGGCAACTAATGAAAAACTGTTTTTT
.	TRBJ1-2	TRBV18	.	CASSPSATGADGYTF	TGTGCCAGCTCCCCCTCCGCGACAGGAGCCGATGGCTACACCTTC
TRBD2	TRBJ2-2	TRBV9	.	CASSVVGLAGVGELFF	TGTGCCAGCAGCGTAGTGGGACTAGCGGGAGTAGGGGAGCTGTTTTTT
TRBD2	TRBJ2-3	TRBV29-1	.	CSVEQAGGTDTQYF	TGCAGCGTTGAACAAGCGGGAGGCACAGATACGCAGTATTTT
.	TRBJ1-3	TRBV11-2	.	CASSLISGKTGNTIYF	TGTGCCAGCAGCTTAATATCGGGGAAGACTGGAAACACCATATATTTT
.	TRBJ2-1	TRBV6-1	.	CASTSWNSVEQFF	TGTGCCAGCACCTCCTGGAATAGCGTTGAGCAGTTCTTC
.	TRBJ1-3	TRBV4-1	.	CASSQGVVSGNTIYF	TGCGCCAGCAGCCAAGGTGTAGTCTCTGGAAACACCATATATTTT
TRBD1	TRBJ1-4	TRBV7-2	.	CASSLTGGAEKLFF	TGTGCCAGCAGCTTGACAGGGGGCGCAGAAAAACTGTTTTTT
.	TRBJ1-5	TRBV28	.	CASSGGTPTSNQPQHF	TGTGCCAGCAGTGGCGGGACTCCCACAAGCAATCAGCCCCAGCATTTT
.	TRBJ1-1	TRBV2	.	CASSTEAFF	TGTGCCAGCAGCACCGAAGCTTTCTTT
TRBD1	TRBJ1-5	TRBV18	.	CASSPPGQGGNQPQHF	TGTGCCAGCTCACCACCGGGACAGGGAGGGAATCAGCCCCAGCATTTT
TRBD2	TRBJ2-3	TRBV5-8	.	CASSFGLVADTQYF	TGTGCCAGCAGCTTTGGACTAGTTGCAGATACGCAGTATTTT
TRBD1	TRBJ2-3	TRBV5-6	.	CASSLRWDRADTQYF	TGTGCCAGCAGCCTCCGCTGGGACAGGGCAGATACGCAGTATTTT
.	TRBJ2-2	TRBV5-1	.	CASSPTVGGILRFGELFF	TGCGCCAGCAGCCCCACCGTTGGGGGCATCCTACGATTCGGGGAGCTGTTTTTT
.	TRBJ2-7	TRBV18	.	CASSPPAGISHEQYF	TGTGCCAGCTCACCACCGGCAGGGATATCCCACGAGCAGTACTTC
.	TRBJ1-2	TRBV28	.	CASSSSYGRSYGYTF	TGTGCCAGCAGTTCGAGTTACGGACGGAGCTATGGCTACACCTTC
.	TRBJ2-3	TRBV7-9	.	CASSFDGAVTDTQYF	TGTGCCAGCAGCTTCGACGGGGCCGTAACAGATACGCAGTATTTT
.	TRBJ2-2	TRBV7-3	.	CASSSGLHTGELFF	TGTGCCAGCAGCTCAGGGTTACACACCGGGGAGCTGTTTTTT
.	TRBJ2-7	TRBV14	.	CASSQERTAYYEQYF	TGTGCCAGCAGCCAAGAACGAACGGCCTACTACGAGCAGTACTTC
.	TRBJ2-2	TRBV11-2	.	CASSVRDTHTGELFF	TGTGCCAGCAGCGTCCGGGACACCCACACCGGGGAGCTGTTTTTT
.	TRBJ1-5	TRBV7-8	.	CASSLSGYSNQPQHF	TGTGCCAGCAGCTTAAGCGGTTATAGCAATCAGCCCCAGCATTTT
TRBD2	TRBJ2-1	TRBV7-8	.	CASSLADGAVAGGSYNEQFF	TGTGCCAGCAGCTTAGCGGACGGAGCGGTAGCGGGAGGGTCCTACAATGAGCAGTTCTTC
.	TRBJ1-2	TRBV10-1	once	CASSGTNRGYTF	TGCGCCAGCAGTGGAACGAATCGAGGCTACACCTTC
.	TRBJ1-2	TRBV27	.	CASSDRDSAGGYTF	TGTGCCAGCAGTGACCGGGACTCAGCGGGAGGCTACACCTTC
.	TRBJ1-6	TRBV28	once	CASSFGQASYNSPLHF	TGTGCCAGCAGTTTTGGGCAGGCCTCCTATAATTCACCCCTCCACTTT
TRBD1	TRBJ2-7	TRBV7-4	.	CASSSNLEEDREAYEQYF	TGTGCCAGCAGCTCCAACCTCGAAGAGGACAGGGAGGCCTACGAGCAGTACTTC
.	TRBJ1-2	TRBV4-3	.	CASSQDTWGYGYTF	TGCGCCAGCAGCCAAGACACTTGGGGCTATGGCTACACCTTC
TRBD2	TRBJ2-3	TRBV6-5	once	CASRPGLVPDTQYF	TGTGCCAGCAGACCGGGACTAGTCCCAGATACGCAGTATTTT
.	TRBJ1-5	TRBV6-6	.	CASGAGGAQPQHF	TGTGCCAGCGGAGCCGGGGGGGCTCAGCCCCAGCATTTT
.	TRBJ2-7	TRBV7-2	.	CASSLGSPYEQYF	TGTGCCAGCAGCTTAGGGTCCCCCTACGAGCAGTACTTC
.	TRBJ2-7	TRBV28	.	CASSKAGSSYEQYF	TGTGCCAGCAGCAAGGCGGGGTCGTCCTACGAGCAGTACTTC
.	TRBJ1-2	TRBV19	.	CASSIVEPVTSGYTF	TGTGCCAGTAGTATAGTCGAACCGGTAACGTCTGGCTACACCTTC
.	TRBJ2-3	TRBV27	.	CASSFRGTDTQYF	TGTGCCAGCAGTTTTCGCGGCACAGATACGCAGTATTTT
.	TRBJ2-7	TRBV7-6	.	CASSFSRSNGEQYF	TGTGCCAGCAGCTTTAGTAGATCCAACGGCGAGCAGTACTTC
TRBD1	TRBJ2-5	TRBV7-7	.	CASSPDRSETQYF	TGTGCTAGCAGCCCGGACAGGTCAGAGACCCAGTACTTC
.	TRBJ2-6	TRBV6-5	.	CASSYGLTPGANVLTF	TGTGCCAGCAGTTACGGGTTGACTCCCGGGGCCAACGTCCTGACTTTC
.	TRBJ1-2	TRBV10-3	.	CAISAFRDEVNGYTF	TGTGCCATCAGTGCTTTTAGGGACGAAGTAAATGGCTACACCTTC